Listed below are T cell receptor beta chains from one sample, sequenced in a study of blood T cells in healthy people across ages. TCRdb used MiXCR to reprocess the 5' RACE reads, holding one entry per CDR3 protein. Of about 780,000 distinct CDR3 sequences detected, around two thirds appear once; the ten largest clones hold around a quarter. The sequenced material came from blood. These TCRs come from a young man in good health. CDR3s include the opening cysteine and the closing phenylalanine or tryptophan. The D gene is left open where the match is weak. Clone size is not always given. Where it is, it says once, few, many or a class for expanded clones.

TRBV11-2	.	.	TRBJ2-3	TGTGCCAGCATTCCGAGGGCTAGCACAGATACGCAGTATTTT	CASIPRASTDTQYF
TRBV15	.	TRBD1	TRBJ1-4	TGTGCCACCAGCAGAGATTCGGGACAGGGGTATGAAAAACTGTTTTTT	CATSRDSGQGYEKLFF
TRBV5-4	.	.	TRBJ2-3	TGTGCCAGCAGCTTGGAAGGGGCTGGCTTCAACCCCTGGAGCACAGATACGCAGTATTTT	CASSLEGAGFNPWSTDTQYF
TRBV6-5	few	TRBD1	TRBJ2-7	TGTGCCAGCAGTTACTCTGGGACAGGGGGAGGCTACGAGCAGTACTTC	CASSYSGTGGGYEQYF
TRBV5-1	.	.	TRBJ2-1	TGCGCCAGCAGCACTTTAGACAACAATGAGCAGTTCTTC	CASSTLDNNEQFF
TRBV20-1	.	.	TRBJ1-1	TGCAGTGCTAGAGTCCCCCACCGACGGGACACTGAAGCTTTCTTT	CSARVPHRRDTEAFF
TRBV12-3/TRBV12-4	few	TRBD1	TRBJ2-7	TGTGCCAGCAGCCCCTCGGTTGGGACAGGGGTGTGGTACGAGCAGTACTTC	CASSPSVGTGVWYEQYF
TRBV28	.	.	TRBJ2-1	TGTGCCAGCAGTGACGACCGGGCTCTTAGGGATGAGCAGTTCTTC	CASSDDRALRDEQFF
TRBV15	few	.	TRBJ2-1	TGTGCCACCAGCGACAAGGCGGGTAGCTCCTACAATGAGCAGTTCTTC	CATSDKAGSSYNEQFF
TRBV29-1	few	TRBD1	TRBJ2-1	TGCAGCGTGGTAGGACAGGGGGAAAACAATGAGCAGTTCTTC	CSVVGQGENNEQFF
TRBV7-3	.	.	TRBJ2-4	TGTGCCAGCAGCTTAGGGTCCTCAGGGCACATTCAGTACTTC	CASSLGSSGHIQYF
TRBV4-2	.	.	TRBJ2-5	TGTGCCAGCAGCCAAGGCTGGGAGTCAGAGACCCAGTACTTC	CASSQGWESETQYF
TRBV27	.	.	TRBJ2-1	TGTGCCAGCGGGCGGGGTTCCTACAATGAGCAGTTCTTC	CASGRGSYNEQFF
TRBV27	once	.	TRBJ2-1	TGTGCCAGCAGGGAGGACCACAATGAGCAGTTCTTC	CASREDHNEQFF
TRBV7-9	.	TRBD1	TRBJ2-5	TGTGCCAGCAGTACACGGTGGACAGGGGGTTCCCAAGAGACCCAGTACTTC	CASSTRWTGGSQETQYF
TRBV24-1	once	.	TRBJ2-3	TGTGCCACCAGCGGGTCCCAGGGGGGAAGGGGCACAGATACGCAGTATTTT	CATSGSQGGRGTDTQYF
TRBV7-3	.	TRBD2	TRBJ2-3	TGTGCCAGCAGCTCCTTAGCGGGGTGGGGCACAGATACGCAGTATTTT	CASSSLAGWGTDTQYF
TRBV4-3	many	.	TRBJ2-7	TGCGCCAGCAGCCAAGATCTAGGCTACGAGCAGTACTTC	CASSQDLGYEQYF
TRBV5-6	once	.	TRBJ1-2	TGTGCCAGCAGAAATACAGGAAAGGATGGCTACACCTTC	CASRNTGKDGYTF
TRBV10-3	.	.	TRBJ2-7	TGTGCCATCAGTAATACAGGGCAAGGCTCCTACGAGCAGTACTTC	CAISNTGQGSYEQYF